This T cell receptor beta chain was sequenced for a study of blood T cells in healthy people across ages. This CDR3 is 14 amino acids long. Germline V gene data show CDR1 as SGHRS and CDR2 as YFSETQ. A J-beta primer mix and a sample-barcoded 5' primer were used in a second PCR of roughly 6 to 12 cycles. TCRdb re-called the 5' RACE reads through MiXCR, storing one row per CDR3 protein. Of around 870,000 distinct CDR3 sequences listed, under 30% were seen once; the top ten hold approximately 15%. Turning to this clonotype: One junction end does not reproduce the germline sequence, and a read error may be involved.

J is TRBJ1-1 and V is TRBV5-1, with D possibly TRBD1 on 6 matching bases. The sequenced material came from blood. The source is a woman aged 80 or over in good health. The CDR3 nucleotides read TGCGCCGGCAGCTTGGCCAGGGGTGACACTGAAGCTTTCTTT. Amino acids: CAGSLARGDTEAFF.